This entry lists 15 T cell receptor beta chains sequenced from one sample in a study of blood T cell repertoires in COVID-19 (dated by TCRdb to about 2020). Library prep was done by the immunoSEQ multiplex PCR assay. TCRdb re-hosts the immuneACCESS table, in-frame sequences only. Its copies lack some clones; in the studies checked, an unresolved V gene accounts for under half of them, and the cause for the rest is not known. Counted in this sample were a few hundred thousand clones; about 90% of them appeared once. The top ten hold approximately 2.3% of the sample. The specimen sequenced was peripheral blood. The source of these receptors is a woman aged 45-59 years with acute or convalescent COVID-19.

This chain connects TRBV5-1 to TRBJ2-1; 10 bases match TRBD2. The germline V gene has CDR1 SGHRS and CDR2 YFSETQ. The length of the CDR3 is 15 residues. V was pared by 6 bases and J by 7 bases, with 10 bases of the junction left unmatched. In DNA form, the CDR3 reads TGCGCCAGCACCTTAGCGGGAGGATTTTTGAATGAGCAGTTCTTC. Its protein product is CASTLAGGFLNEQFF.

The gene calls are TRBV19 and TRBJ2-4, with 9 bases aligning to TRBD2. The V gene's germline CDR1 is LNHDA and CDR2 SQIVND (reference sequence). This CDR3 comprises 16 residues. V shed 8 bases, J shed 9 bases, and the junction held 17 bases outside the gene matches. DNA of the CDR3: TGTGCCAGTCAACCCGGAGTAGCGGGAGTTGGCGCCATTCAGTACTTC. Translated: CASQPGVAGVGAIQYF.

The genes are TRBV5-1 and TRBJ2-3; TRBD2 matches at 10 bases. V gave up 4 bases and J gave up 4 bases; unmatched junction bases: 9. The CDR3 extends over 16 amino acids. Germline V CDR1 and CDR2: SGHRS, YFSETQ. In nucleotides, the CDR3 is TGCGCCAGCAGCCCGATGCTAGCGGGAGTGTCAGATACGCAGTATTTT. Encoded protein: CASSPMLAGVSDTQYF.

The CDR3 spells CASSDRPGTGYNEQFF. The CDR3 coding sequence is TGTGCCAGCAGTGACCGTCCCGGGACAGGGTACAATGAGCAGTTCTTC. The rearrangement uses TRBV6-4 and TRBJ2-1; TRBD1 matches at 9 bases. The CDR3 contains 16 residues. With V trimmed by 2 bases and J by 4 bases, 6 bases remained unmatched. Per the germline V gene, CDR1 is MRHNA and CDR2 is SNTAGT.

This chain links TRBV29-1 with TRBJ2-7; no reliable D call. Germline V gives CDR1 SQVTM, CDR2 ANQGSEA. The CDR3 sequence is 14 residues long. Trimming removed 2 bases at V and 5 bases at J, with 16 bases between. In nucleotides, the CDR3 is TGCAGCGTTGAACTAAACCAGATTGGGCACGAGCAGTACTTC. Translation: CSVELNQIGHEQYF.

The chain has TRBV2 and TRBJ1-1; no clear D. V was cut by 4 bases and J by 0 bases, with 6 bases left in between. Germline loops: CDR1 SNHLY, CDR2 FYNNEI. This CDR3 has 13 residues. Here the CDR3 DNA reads TGTGCCAGCAGTGGACACCTGAACACTGAAGCTTTCTTT. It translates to CASSGHLNTEAFF. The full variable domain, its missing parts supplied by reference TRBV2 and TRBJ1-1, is EPEVTQTPSHQVTQMGQEVILRCVPISNHLYFYWYRQILGQKVEFLVSFYNNEISEKSEIFDDQFSVERPDGSNFTLKIRSTKLEDSAMYFCASSGHLNTEAFFGQGTRLTVV.

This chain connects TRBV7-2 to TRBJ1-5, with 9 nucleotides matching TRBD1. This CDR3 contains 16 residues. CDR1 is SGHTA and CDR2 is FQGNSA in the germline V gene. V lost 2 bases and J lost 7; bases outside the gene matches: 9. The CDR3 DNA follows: TGTGCCAGCAGCTTAACAGGGGGCACGATGGGACAGCCCCAGCATTTT. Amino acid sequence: CASSLTGGTMGQPQHF.

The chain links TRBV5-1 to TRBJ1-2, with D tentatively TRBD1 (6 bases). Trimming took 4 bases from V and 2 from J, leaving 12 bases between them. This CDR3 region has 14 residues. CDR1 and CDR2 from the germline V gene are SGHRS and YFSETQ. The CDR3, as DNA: TGCGCCAGCAGCATTAGGGGGTCGAACTATGGCTACACCTTC. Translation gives CASSIRGSNYGYTF. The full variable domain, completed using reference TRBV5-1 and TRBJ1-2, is KAGVTQTPRYLIKTRGQQVTLSCSPISGHRSVSWYQQTPGQGLQFLFEYFSETQRNKGNFPGRFSGRQFSNSRSEMNVSTLELGDSALYLCASSIRGSNYGYTFGSGTRLTVV.

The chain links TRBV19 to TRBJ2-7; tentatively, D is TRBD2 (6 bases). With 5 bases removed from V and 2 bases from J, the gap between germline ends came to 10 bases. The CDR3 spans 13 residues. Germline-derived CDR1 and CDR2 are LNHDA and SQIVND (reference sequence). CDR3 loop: CASSPPGAYEQYF. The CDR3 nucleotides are TGTGCCAGTAGTCCGCCGGGGGCCTACGAGCAGTACTTC.

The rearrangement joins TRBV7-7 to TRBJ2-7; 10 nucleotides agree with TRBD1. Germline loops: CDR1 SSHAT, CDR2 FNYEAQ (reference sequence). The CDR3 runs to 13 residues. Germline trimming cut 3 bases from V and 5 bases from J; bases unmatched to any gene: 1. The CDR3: CASSLDRGNEQYF. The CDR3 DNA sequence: TGTGCCAGCAGCTTGGACAGGGGGAACGAGCAGTACTTC.

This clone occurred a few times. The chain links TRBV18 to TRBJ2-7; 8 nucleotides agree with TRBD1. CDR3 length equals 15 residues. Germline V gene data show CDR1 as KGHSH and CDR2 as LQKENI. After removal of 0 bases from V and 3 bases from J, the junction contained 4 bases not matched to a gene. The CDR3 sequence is CASSPPGQEFYEQYF. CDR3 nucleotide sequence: TGTGCCAGCTCACCACCGGGACAGGAGTTCTACGAGCAGTACTTC.

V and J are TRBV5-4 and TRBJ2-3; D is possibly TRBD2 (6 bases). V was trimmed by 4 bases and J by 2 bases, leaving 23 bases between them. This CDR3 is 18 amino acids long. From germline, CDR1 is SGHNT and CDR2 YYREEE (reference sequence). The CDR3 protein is CASSTPLATGRHTDTQYF. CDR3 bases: TGTGCCAGCAGCACCCCGCTGGCGACCGGGAGACACACAGATACGCAGTATTTT.

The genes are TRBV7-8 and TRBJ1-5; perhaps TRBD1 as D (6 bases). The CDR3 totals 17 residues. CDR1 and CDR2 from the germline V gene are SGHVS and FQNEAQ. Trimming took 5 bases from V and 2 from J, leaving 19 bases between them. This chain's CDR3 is CASSPRPPGVGNQPQHF. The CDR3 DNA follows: TGTGCCAGCAGCCCACGACCCCCAGGGGTTGGCAATCAGCCCCAGCATTTT.

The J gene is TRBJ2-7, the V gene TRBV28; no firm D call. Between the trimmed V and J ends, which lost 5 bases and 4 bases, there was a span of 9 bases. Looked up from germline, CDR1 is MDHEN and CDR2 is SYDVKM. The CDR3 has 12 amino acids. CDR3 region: CASSQSIYEQYF. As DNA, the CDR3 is TGTGCCAGCAGTCAATCTATATACGAGCAGTACTTC.

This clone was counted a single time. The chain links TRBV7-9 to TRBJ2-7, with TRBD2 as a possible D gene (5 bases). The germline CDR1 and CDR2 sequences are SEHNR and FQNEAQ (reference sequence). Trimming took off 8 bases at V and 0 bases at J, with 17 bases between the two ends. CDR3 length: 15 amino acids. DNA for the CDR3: TGTGCCAGCCGGGCGAGGAGCGGACTCTCCTACGAGCAGTACTTC. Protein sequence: CASRARSGLSYEQYF. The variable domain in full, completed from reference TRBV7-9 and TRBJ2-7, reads DTGVSQNPRHKITKRGQNVTFRCDPISEHNRLYWYRQTLGQGPEFLTYFQNEAQLEKSRLLSDRFSAERPKGSFSTLEIQRTEQGDSAMYLCASRARSGLSYEQYFGPGTRLTVT.